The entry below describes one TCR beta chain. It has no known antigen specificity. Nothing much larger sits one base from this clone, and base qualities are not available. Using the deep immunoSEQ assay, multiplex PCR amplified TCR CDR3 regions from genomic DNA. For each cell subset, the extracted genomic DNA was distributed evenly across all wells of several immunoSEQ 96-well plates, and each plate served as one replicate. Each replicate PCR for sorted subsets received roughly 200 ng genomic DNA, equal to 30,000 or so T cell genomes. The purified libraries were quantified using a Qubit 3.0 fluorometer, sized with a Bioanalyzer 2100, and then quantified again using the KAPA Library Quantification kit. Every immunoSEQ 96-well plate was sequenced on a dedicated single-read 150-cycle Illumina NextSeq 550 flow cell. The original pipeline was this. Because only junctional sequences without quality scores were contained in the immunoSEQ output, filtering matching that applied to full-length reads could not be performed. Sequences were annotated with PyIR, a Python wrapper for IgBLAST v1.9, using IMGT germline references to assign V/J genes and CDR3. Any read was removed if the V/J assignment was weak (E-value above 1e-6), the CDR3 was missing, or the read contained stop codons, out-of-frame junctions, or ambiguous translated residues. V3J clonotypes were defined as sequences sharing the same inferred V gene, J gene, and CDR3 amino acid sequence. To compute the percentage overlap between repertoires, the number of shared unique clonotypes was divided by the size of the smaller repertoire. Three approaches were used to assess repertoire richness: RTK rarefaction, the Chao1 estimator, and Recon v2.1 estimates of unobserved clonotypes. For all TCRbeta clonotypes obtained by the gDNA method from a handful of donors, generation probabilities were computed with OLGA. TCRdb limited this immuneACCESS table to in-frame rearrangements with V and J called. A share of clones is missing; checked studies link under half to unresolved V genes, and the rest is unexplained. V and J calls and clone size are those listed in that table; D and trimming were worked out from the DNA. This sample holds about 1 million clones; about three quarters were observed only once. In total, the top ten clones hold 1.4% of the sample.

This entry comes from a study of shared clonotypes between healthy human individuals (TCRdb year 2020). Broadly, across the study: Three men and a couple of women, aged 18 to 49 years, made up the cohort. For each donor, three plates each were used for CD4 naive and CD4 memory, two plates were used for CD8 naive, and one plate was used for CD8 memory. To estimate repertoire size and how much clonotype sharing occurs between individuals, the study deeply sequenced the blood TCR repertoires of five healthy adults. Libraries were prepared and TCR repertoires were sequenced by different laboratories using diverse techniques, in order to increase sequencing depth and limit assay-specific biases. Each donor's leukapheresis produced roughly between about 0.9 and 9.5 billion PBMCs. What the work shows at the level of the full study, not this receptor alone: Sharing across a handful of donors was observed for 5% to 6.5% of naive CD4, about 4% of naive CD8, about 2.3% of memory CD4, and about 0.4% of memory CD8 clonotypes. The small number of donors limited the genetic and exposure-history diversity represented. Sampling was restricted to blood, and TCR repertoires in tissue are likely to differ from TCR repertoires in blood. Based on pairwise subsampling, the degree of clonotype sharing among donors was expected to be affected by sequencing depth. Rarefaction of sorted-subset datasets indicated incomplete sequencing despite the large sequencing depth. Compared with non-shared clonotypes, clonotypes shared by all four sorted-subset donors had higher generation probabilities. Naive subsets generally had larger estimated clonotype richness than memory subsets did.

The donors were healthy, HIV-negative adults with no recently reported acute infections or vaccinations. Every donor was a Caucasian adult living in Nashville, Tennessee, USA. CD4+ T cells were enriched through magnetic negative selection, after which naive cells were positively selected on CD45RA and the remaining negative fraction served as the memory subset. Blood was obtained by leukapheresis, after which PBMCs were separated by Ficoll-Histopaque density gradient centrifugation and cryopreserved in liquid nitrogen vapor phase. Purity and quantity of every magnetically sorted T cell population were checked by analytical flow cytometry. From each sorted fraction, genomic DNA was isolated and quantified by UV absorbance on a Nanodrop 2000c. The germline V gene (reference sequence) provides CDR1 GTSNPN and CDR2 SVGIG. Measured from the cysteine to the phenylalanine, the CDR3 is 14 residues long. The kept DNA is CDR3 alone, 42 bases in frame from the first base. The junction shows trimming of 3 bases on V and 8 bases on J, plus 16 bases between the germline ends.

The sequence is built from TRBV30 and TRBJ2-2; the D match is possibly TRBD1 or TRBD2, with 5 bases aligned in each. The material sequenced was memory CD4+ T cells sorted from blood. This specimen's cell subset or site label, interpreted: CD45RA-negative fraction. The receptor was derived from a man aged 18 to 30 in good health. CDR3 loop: CAWSLRGVRGELFF. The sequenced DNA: TGTGCCTGGAGCCTCCGAGGGGTTCGTGGGGAGCTGTTTTTT.